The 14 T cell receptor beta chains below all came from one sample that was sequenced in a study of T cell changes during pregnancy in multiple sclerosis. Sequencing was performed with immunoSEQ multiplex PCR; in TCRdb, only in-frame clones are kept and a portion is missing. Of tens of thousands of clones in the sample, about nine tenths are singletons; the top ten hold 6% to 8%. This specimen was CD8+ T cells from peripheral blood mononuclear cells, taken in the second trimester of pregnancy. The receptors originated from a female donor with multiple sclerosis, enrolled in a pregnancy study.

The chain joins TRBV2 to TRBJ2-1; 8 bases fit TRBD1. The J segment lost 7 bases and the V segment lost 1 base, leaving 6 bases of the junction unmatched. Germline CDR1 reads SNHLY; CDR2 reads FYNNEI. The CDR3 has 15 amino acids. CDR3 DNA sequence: TGTGCCAGCAGTGAAGGTCAGGGGGCAGGAAATGAGCAGTTCTTC. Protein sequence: CASSEGQGAGNEQFF.

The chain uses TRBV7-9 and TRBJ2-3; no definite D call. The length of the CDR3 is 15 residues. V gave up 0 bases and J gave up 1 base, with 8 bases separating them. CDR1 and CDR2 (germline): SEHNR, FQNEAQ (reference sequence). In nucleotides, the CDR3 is TGTGCCAGCAGCTTAGCGCGTGGAGGCACAGATACGCAGTATTTT. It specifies CASSLARGGTDTQYF.

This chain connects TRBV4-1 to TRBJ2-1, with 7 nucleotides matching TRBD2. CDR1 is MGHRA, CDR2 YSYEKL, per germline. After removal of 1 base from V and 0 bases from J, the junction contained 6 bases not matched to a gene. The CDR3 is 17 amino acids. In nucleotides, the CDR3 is TGCGCCAGCAGCCAAGCCCGGGACTACAGCTCCTACAATGAGCAGTTCTTC. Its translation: CASSQARDYSSYNEQFF.

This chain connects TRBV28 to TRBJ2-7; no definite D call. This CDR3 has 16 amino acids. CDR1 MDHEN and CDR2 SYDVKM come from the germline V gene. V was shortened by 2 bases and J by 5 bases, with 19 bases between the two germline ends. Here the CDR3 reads CASSLLSSSGADEQYF. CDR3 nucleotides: TGTGCCAGCAGTTTACTTTCTAGTTCGGGTGCCGACGAGCAGTACTTC.

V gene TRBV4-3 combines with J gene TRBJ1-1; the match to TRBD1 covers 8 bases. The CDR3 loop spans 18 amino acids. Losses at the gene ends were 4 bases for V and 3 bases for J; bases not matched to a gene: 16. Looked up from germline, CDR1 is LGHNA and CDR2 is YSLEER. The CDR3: CASSPSDRAYRGYTEAFF. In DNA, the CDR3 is TGCGCCAGCAGCCCCTCGGACAGGGCCTACCGGGGGTACACTGAAGCTTTCTTT.

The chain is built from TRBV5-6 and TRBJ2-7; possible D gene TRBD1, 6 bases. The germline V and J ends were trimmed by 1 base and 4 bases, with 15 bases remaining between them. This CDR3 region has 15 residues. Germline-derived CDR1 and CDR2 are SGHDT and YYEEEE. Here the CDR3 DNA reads TGTGCCAGCAGCTTGACGGACAGAGGCGGATACGAGCAGTACTTC. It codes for CASSLTDRGGYEQYF.

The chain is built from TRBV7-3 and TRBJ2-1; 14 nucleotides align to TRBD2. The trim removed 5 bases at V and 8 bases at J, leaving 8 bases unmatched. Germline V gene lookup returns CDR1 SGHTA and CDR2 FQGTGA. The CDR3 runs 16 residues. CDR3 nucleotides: TGTGCCAGCAGCCAGGGACTAGCGGGAGACTCGGATGAGCAGTTCTTC. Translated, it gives CASSQGLAGDSDEQFF. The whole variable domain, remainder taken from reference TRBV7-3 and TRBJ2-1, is GAGVSQTPSNKVTEKGKYVELRCDPISGHTALYWYRQSLGQGPEFLIYFQGTGAADDSGLPNDRFFAVRPEGSVSTLKIQRTERGDSAVYLCASSQGLAGDSDEQFFGPGTRLTVL.

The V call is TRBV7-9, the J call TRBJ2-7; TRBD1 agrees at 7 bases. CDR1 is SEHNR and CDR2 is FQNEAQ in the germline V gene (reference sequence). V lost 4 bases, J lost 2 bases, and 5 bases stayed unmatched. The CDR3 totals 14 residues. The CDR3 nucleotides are TGTGCCAGCAGCTCAGGGACAGACGCCTACGAGCAGTACTTC. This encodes CASSSGTDAYEQYF.

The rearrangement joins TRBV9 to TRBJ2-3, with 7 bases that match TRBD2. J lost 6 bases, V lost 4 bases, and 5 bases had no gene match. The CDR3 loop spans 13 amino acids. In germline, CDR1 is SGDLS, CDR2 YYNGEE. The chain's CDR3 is CASSLGLVDTQYF. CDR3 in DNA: TGTGCCAGCAGCCTAGGACTAGTCGATACGCAGTATTTT.

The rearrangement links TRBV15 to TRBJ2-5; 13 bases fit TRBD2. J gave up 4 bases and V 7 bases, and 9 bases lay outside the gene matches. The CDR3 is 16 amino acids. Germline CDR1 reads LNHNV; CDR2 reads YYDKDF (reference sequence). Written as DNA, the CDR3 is TGTGCCACCAAGGGCAGGACTAGCGGGAGTGGAGAGACCCAGTACTTC. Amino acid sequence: CATKGRTSGSGETQYF.

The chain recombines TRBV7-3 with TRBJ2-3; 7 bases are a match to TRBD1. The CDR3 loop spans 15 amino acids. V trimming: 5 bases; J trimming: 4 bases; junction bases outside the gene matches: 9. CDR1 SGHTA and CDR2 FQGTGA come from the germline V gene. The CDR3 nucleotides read TGTGCCAGCAGCCCCACAGGGGCTTGGGCAGATACGCAGTATTTT. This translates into CASSPTGAWADTQYF.

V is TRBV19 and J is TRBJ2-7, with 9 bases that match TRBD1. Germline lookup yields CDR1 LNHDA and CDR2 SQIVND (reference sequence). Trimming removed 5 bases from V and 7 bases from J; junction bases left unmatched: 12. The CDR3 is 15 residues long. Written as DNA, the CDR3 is TGTGCCAGTAGTCCGCGGGACAGGGCCTATGAAGAGCAGTACTTC. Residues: CASSPRDRAYEEQYF.

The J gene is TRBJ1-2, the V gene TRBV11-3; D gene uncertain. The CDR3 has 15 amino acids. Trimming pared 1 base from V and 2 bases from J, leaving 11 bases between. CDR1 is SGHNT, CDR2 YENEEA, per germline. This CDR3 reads CASSLVPTGNYGYTF. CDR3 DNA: TGTGCCAGCAGCTTAGTCCCGACGGGAAACTATGGCTACACCTTC. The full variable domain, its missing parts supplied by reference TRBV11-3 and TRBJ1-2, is EAGVVQSPRYKIIEKKQPVAFWCNPISGHNTLYWYLQNLGQGPELLIRYENEEAVDDSQLPKDRFSAERLKGVDSTLKIQPAELGDSAVYLCASSLVPTGNYGYTFGSGTRLTVV.

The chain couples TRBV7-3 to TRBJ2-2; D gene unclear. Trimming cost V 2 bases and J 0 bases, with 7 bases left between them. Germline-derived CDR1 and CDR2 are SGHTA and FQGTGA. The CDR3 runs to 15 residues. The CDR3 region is CASSLDSANTGELFF. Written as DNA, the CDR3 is TGTGCCAGCAGCTTAGACTCCGCGAACACCGGGGAGCTGTTTTTT.